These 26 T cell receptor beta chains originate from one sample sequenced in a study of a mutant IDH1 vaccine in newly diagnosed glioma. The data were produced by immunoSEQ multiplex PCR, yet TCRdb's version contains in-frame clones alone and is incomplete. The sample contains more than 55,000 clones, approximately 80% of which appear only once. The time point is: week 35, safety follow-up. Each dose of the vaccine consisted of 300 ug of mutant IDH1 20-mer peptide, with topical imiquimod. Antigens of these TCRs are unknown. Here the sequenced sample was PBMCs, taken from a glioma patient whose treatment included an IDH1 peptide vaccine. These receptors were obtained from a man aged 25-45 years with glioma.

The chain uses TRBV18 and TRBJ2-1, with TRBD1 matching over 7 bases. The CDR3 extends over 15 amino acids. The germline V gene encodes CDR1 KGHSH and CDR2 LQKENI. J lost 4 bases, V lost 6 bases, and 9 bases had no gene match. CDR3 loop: CASSSTGVSYNEQFF. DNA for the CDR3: TGTGCCAGCTCGTCAACAGGGGTCTCTTACAATGAGCAGTTCTTC.

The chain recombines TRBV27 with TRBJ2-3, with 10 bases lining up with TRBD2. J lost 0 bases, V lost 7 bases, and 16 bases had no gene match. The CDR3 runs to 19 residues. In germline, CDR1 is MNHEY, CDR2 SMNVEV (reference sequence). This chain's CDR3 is CASMSFLAGAIYSTDTQYF. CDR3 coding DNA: TGTGCCAGCATGTCGTTTCTAGCGGGGGCTATTTATAGCACAGATACGCAGTATTTT.

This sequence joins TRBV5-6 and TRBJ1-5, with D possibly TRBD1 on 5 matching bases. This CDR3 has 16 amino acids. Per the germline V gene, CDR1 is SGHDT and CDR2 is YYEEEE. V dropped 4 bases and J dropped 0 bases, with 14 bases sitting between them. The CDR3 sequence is CASSRRQSYSNQPQHF. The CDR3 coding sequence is TGTGCCAGCAGCCGACGACAGTCGTATAGCAATCAGCCCCAGCATTTT.

For the CDR3, the DNA is TGTGCCAGCAGCTCATATAGAGGGGAGAGCGAGAACTATGGCTACACCTTC. Amino acids: CASSSYRGESENYGYTF. This chain joins TRBV7-9 and TRBJ1-2; weak D call: TRBD1 (5 bases). The CDR3 extends over 17 amino acids. Germline CDR1 reads SEHNR; CDR2 reads FQNEAQ (reference sequence). Deletions cut 4 bases from V and 2 bases from J, with 20 bases between. The variable domain in full, with the rest retrieved from reference TRBV7-9 and TRBJ1-2, is DTGVSQNPRHKITKRGQNVTFRCDPISEHNRLYWYRQTLGQGPEFLTYFQNEAQLEKSRLLSDRFSAERPKGSFSTLEIQRTEQGDSAMYLCASSSYRGESENYGYTFGSGTRLTVV.

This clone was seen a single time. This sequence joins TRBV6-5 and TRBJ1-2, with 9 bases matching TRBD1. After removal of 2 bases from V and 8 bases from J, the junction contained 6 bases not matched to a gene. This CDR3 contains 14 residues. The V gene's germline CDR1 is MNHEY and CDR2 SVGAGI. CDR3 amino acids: CASSYRDRAGGYTF. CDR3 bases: TGTGCCAGCAGTTACCGGGACAGGGCTGGCGGCTACACCTTC.

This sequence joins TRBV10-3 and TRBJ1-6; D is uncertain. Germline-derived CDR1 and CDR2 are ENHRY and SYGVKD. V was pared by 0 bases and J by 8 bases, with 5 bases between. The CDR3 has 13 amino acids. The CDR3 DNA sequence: TGTGCCATCAGTGAGTCATCTTATTCACCCCTCCACTTT. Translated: CAISESSYSPLHF.

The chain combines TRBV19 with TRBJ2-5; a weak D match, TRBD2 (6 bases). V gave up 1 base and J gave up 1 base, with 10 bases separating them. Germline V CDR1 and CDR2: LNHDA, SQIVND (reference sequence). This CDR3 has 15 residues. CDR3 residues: CASSIGWDSQETQYF. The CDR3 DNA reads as TGTGCCAGTAGTATAGGTTGGGACTCCCAAGAGACCCAGTACTTC.

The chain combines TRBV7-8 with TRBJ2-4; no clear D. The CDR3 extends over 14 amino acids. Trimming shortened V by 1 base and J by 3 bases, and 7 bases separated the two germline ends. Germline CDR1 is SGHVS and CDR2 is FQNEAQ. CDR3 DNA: TGTGCCAGCAGCTTAGGAAGTCACAAAAACATTCAGTACTTC. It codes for CASSLGSHKNIQYF. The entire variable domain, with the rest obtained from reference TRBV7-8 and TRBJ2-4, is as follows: GAGVSQSPRYKVAKRGQDVALRCDPISGHVSLFWYQQALGQGPEFLTYFQNEAQLDKSGLPSDRFFAERPEGSVSTLKIQRTQQEDSAVYLCASSLGSHKNIQYFGAGTRLSVL.

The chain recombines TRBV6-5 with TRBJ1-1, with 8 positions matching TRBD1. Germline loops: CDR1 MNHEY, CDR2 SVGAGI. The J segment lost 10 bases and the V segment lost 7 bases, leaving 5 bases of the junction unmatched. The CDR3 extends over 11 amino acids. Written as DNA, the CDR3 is TGTGCCAGCAACCAGGGGGCGAGAGCTTTCTTT. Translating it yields CASNQGARAFF.

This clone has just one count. In nucleotides, the CDR3 is TGTGCCAGCTCACCCTTAGAGACAGGGGCTAACTATGGCTACACCTTC. Encoded protein: CASSPLETGANYGYTF. The chain combines TRBV18 with TRBJ1-2; 8 bases agree with TRBD1. This CDR3 has 16 residues. Germline V CDR1 and CDR2: KGHSH, LQKENI. V was clipped by 3 bases and J by 0 bases; unmatched bases: 6.

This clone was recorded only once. The CDR3 reads CASSLATGELFF. CDR3 coding DNA: TGCGCCAGCAGCTTGGCGACCGGGGAGCTGTTTTTT. The chain joins TRBV5-1 to TRBJ2-2; D not certain. Deletions cut 0 bases from V and 5 bases from J, with 2 bases between. The CDR3 loop spans 12 amino acids. CDR1 and CDR2 (germline): SGHRS, YFSETQ.

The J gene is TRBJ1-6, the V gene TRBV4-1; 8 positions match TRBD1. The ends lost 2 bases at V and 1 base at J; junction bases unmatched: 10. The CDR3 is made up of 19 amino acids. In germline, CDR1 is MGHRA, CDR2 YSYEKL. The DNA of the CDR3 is TGCGCCAGCAGCCAACCGACAGGGGATGTGGCTTCCTATAATTCACCCCTCCACTTT. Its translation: CASSQPTGDVASYNSPLHF.

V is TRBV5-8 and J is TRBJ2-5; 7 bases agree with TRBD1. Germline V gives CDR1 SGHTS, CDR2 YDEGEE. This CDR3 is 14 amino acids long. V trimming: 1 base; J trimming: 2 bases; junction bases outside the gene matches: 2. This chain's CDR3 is CASSLTGQQETQYF. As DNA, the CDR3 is TGTGCCAGCAGCTTGACGGGACAGCAAGAGACCCAGTACTTC.

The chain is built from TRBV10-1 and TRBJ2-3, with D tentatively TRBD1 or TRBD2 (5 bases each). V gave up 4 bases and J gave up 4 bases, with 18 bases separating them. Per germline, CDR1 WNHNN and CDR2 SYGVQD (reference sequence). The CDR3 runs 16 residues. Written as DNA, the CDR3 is TGCGCCAGCAGTGCTCTGAGAGGGGAAGTCTCAGATACGCAGTATTTT. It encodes CASSALRGEVSDTQYF.

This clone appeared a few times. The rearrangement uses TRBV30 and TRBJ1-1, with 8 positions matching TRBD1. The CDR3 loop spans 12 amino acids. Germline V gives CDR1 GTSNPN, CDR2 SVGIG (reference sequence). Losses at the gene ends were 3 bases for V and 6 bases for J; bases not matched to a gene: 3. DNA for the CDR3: TGTGCCTGGAGGCGGACAGGGTCTGAAGCTTTCTTT. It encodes CAWRRTGSEAFF.

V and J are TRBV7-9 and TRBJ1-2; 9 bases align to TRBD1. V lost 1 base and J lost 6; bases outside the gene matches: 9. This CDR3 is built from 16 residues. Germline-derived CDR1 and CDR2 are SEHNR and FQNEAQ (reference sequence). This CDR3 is CASSLVSPGQGHGYTF. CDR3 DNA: TGTGCCAGCAGCTTAGTAAGTCCGGGACAGGGCCATGGCTACACCTTC.

The CDR3 is CASRAGAYSNQPQHF. CDR3 nucleotides: TGTGCCAGCAGGGCAGGGGCTTATAGCAATCAGCCCCAGCATTTT. The J gene is TRBJ1-5, the V gene TRBV6-6; the D gene is possibly TRBD1 (6 bases). This CDR3 is 15 amino acids long. Between the trimmed V and J ends, which lost 6 bases and 0 bases, there was a span of 12 bases. The germline V gene has CDR1 MNHNY and CDR2 SVGAGI (reference sequence).

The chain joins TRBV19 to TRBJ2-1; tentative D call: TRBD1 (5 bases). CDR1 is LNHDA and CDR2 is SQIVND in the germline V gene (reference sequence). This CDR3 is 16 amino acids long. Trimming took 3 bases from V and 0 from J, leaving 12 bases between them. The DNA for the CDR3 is TGTGCCAGTAGTATCAGGGCTGGCGGCTCCTACAATGAGCAGTTCTTC. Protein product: CASSIRAGGSYNEQFF.

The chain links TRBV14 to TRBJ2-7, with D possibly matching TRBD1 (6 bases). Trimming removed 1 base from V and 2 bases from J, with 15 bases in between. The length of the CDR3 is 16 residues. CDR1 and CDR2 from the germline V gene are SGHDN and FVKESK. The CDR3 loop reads CASSQAEGDHPYEQYF. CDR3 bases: TGTGCCAGCAGCCAAGCTGAGGGGGATCATCCCTACGAGCAGTACTTC.

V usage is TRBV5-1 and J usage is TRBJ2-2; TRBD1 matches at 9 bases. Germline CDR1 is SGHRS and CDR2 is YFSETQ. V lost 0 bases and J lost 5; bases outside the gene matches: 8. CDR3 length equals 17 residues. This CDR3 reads CASSLDRTGVWTGELFF. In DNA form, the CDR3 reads TGCGCCAGCAGCTTGGACCGGACAGGGGTTTGGACCGGGGAGCTGTTTTTT.

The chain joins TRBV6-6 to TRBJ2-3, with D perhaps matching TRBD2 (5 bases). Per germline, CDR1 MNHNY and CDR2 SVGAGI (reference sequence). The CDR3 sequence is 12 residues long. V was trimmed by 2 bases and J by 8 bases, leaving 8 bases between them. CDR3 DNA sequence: TGTGCCAGCAGTTACAACCGGGGTACGCAGTATTTT. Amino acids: CASSYNRGTQYF.

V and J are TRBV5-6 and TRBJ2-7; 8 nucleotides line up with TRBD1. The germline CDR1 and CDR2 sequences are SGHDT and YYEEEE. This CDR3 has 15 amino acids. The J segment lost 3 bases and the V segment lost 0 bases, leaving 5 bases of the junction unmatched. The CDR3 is CASSLGTGTGYEQYF. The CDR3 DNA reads TGTGCCAGCAGCTTGGGGACAGGGACGGGCTACGAGCAGTACTTC.

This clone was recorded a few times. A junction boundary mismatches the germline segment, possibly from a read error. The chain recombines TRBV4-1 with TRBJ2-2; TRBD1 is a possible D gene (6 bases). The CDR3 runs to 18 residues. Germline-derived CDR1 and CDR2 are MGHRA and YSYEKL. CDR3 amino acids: CASRRVSQGSTNTGELFF. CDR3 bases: TGCGCCAGCAGACGAGTTTCGCAGGGGAGTACGAATACCGGGGAGCTGTTTTTT.

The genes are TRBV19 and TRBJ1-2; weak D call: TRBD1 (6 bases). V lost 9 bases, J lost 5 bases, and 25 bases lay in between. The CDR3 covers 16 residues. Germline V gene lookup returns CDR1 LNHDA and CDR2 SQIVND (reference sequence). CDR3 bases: TGTGCCAGCCAAAATACCGGGACAAGCGCATGGTATGGCTACACCTTC. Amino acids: CASQNTGTSAWYGYTF.

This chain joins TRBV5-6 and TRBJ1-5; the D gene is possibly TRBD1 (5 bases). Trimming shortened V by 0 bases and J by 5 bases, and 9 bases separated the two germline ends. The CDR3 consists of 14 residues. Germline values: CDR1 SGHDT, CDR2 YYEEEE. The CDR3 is CASSLGGNYQPQHF. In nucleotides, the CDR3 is TGTGCCAGCAGCTTGGGGGGCAACTATCAGCCCCAGCATTTT.

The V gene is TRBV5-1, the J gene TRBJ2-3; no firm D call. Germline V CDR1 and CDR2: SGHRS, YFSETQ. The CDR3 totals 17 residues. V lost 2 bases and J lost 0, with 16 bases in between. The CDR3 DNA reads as TGCGCCAGCAGCTTAAAGCGCTCGGGCGCTAGCACAGATACGCAGTATTTT. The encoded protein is CASSLKRSGASTDTQYF.